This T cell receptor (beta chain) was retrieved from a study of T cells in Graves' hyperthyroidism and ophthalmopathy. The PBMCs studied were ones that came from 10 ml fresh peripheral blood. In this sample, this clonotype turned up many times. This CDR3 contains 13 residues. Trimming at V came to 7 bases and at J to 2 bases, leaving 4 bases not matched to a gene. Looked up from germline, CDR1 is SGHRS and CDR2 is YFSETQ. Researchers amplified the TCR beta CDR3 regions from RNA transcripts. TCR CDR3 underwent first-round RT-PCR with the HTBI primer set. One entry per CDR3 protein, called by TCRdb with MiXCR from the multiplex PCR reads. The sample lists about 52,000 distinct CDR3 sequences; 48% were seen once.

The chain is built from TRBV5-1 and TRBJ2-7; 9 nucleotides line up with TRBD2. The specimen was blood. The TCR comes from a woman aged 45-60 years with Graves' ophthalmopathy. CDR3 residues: CASAPSGAYEQYF. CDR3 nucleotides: TGCGCCAGCGCCCCTAGCGGGGCCTACGAGCAGTACTTC. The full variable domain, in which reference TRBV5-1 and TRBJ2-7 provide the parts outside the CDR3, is KAGVTQTPRYLIKTRGQQVTLSCSPISGHRSVSWYQQTPGQGLQFLFEYFSETQRNKGNFPGRFSGRQFSNSRSEMNVSTLELGDSALYLCASAPSGAYEQYFGPGTRLTVT.